Listed here is a single TCR beta chain. The antigen this receptor binds is unknown. The junction and the germline gene differ at one end; a read error may be behind it. The data are from a study of glioma-infiltrating T cells listed by TCRdb under 2016. With respect to the entire study: Sequencing of TCR alpha- and beta-chain repertoires was performed on glioma tissue, on non-neoplastic brain tissue, and on matched peripheral blood mononuclear cells. Three low-grade glioma patients, several primary glioblastoma patients and three non-glioma patients contributing non-neoplastic brain tissue were included in the paired cohort. To measure how far tissue and blood T-cell populations diverged, each tissue-infiltrating repertoire was compared against the peripheral blood repertoire of the same patient. Results the study describes overall, beyond this receptor: Only a very small number of CDR3 sequences turned up in both tissue and blood, a result put down to high CDR3 diversity combined with limited sampling. The group comparisons were based on small numbers of patients: three non-neoplastic, three low-grade glioma and seven to nine glioblastoma patients. VJ-independent divergence between tissue and blood was lower than expected in non-neoplastic patients but higher than expected in all gliomas, particularly low-grade gliomas.

TCR alpha and beta CDR3 regions were amplified with the iRepertoire nested amplicon-rescue multiplex PCR (arm-PCR) platform from RNA. The input for one-step reverse transcription and amplification was 100-400 ng of either tissue mRNA or PBMC total RNA. Following bead purification, Illumina adapters were added by a secondary multiplex PCR, and the libraries were gel-purified between 200 and 400 bp. Internal 6-nucleotide barcodes were carried by the libraries and were used for demultiplexing. Libraries were sequenced on an Illumina MiSeq with 2x220 or 2x250 nucleotide paired-end reads. In the original analysis: Paired reads were merged using FLASH 1.2.11 and were aligned to the GRCh37 human genome using BWA-MEM, after which TRA and TRB reads were extracted. V and J assignment used an IMGT-derived reference of cassette sequences and CDR3 motifs that included pseudogenes. Reads were translated in three frames, and productive CDR3s were defined by a C…FGXG motif without stop codons. A clonotype was defined as a unique combination of a V-J cassette pair and a CDR3 amino acid sequence. Hamming distance filtering was applied to reads, with thresholds set by the sequence error rate of each sample in mapped regions. The public reads were quality trimmed at Q25 with fastp and then assembled into clones with MiXCR by TCRdb, keeping productive beta chains. Each entry is one CDR3 protein sequence, shown with its most common DNA and genes. The V and J calls and clone size come from TCRdb's table, not from the authors' own analysis. In all, the sample holds about 200,000 distinct CDR3 sequences, and more than 30% of those were seen once. The ten largest clones take up 20% to 25% of the sample.

The CDR3 goes from the cysteine to the phenylalanine over 14 residues. The retained sequence is limited to the CDR3, 42 bases, with the frame set at the first base. CDR1 and CDR2 (MNHEY, SMNVEV) derive from the germline V gene (reference sequence). Sequencing used glioma tissue, nonneoplastic brain tissue, or PBMCs (not recorded which). The sequence joins TRBV27 to TRBJ2-7, with no confident D gene call. The sequence was obtained from a human donor with low-grade glioma or glioblastoma, undergoing nonglioma brain surgery, or in good health (not recorded which). CDR3 protein: CASSLGFSGYEQYF. DNA sequence: TGTGCTAGCAGTTTAGGGTTCTCGGGCTACGAGCAGTACTTC.